The present T cell receptor (beta chain) was sequenced within a study of cytomegalovirus exposure and HLA in healthy donors (dated by TCRdb to 2017 to 2019). Turning to the overall study: According to an earlier analysis of a few hundred of the donors, about 179 million T cells yielded 117 million unique TCR beta sequences and roughly 280 Gb of sequence data. The genetic ancestry cluster associated with self-reported Caucasian donors included 81% of the roughly 390 genotyped donors. A handful of DR-DQ haplotypes were handled as single units for association and clustering because linkage in the cohort was strong. In addition to the first cohort of approximately 670 subjects, a separate validation cohort of over 90 different subjects was used. Around 320 gigabases of sequencing data and some 85 million unique TCR sequences were included in an early release covering under 650 HLA-typed donors. Alongside the repertoire data, information on donor age, sex, ethnicity and CMV serostatus was compiled. In a later genetic analysis, genome-wide SNP genotypes for about three fifths of the 666 donors were used, and that subset was treated as a discovery cohort. The number of typed donors differed by locus: roughly 620-640 for A, B, C, DRB1 and DQB1; 522 for DQA1; over 600 for DPA1; and 400 to 480 for DPB1. The study combined high-throughput TCR immunosequencing, statistical association of individual TCRs with disease status, and machine learning to predict cytomegalovirus infection status. The T cell repertoires of 550 to 850 subjects were profiled by immunosequencing and related to cytomegalovirus serostatus. The later analysis used no new phenotypic data to find candidate immune exposures, relying instead on TCR beta sequences and their occurrence across donors. To study patterns of TCR occurrence, a later analysis re-analyzed previously published TCR beta repertoires from 650 to 750 donors and added high-resolution HLA genotyping. All discovery cohort repertoires had been generated on a single sequencing platform. To decide whether each TCR beta V gene segment behaved as functional or pseudogenic, an earlier analysis of nearly 600 of the donors relied on high-throughput TCR beta sequencing. The aim of the study was to test whether cataloging public T cell receptors could identify signatures of past pathogen exposure. HLA typing included class I and class II loci at four-digit resolution. Among roughly 370 genotyped donors of the cohort, an average of about 240,000 unique TCR beta nucleotide sequences were sequenced per donor, roughly a sixth of them non-productive. Study-wide conclusions, independent of this receptor: In both the original and validation cohorts, the classifier was reported to diagnose cytomegalovirus status with high specificity and sensitivity. In a later genetic analysis, fewer N-insertions in productive TCRs were reported among donors in an Asian-associated ancestry cluster than the approximately 670-donor mean. Because HLA typing was missing for some donors at each locus, association tests included only the typed subset. Assigning TCR associations to individual alleles was difficult when HLA alleles, especially DR and DQ, strongly co-occurred. The sequencing pipeline was judged likely to have produced a cluster of highly shared sequence variants as a technical artifact. Because the 87-base-pair reads could not distinguish some IMGT-functional V segments, including TRBV6-2 and TRBV6-3, those segments were excluded. A later analysis reported that several top co-occurrence clusters appeared linked to parvovirus B19, influenza, CMV and Epstein-Barr virus. A further reported finding was that TCR beta sequences accurately predicted the HLA-A and HLA-B alleles for most subjects in the first cohort. Correlated functional status among segregating V segments might be attributable to linkage disequilibrium, but an unknown experimental factor could not be ruled out. A later analysis found that most CMV-associated TCR beta chains appeared HLA-restricted, with HLA associations seemingly driven largely by CMV exposure. Immune exposure information for the cohort was limited to CMV serostatus. In a later genetic analysis, a missense DCLRE1C variant was associated with V-gene and J-gene trimming of TCR beta chains, and the association was replicated in an independent cohort. In a later analysis, the rate of TCR association differed among HLA loci, with DRB1 alleles having the most associated TCRs and HLA-C alleles having the fewest. A few of the identified cytomegalovirus-associated TCR beta chains were confirmed in vitro to be specific for cytomegalovirus antigens. This cohort had only TCR beta chains sequenced, and the lack of alpha or paired-chain data limited which features could be detected. A later analysis associated 15,000 to 20,000 TCR beta sequences with specific HLA alleles at a false discovery rate of 0.05. Presence/absence analyses assumed roughly uniform sequencing depth across donors, an assumption that may not hold. The study listed 170 or so TCR beta chains as associated with cytomegalovirus. Because counts were too low, roughly 17 rarely observed V segments, including chromosome 9 orphons, were left out of the earlier analysis of 587 of the donors. In a later analysis, HLA-associated TCR beta chains were found to be more clonally expanded and to have lower generation probabilities than equally common non-associated chains. According to the authors, the approach could potentially be generalized to other disease states and immunological phenotypes. While some public TCRs were present in many individuals, most TCR sequences turned up only very rarely across donors. In an earlier analysis of some 640 of the donors, most TCR beta V segments were observed in productive rearrangements about 90% or about 30% of the time, broadly matching IMGT annotations.

In total, just over 650 healthy bone marrow donors made up the cohort. Cohort members were all nominally healthy when sampled, although unrecorded immune exposures were likely present. The donor tested CMV seronegative, placing the donor among the approximately 400 seronegative members of the cohort. Each donor provided a peripheral blood sample, and peripheral blood mononuclear cells were used for TCR beta sequencing. The Qiagen DNeasy Blood Extraction Kit was used to extract genomic DNA from the blood cell samples. Comments on this clone: The target of this receptor is not known. No per-base quality is available; no much larger clone lies one base away.

Counted from cysteine to phenylalanine, this CDR3 has 16 amino acids. CDR3 DNA is the only sequence kept; it has 48 bases, read in frame from the first base. From the germline V gene, CDR1 is SNHLY and CDR2 is FYNNEI. Trimming accounts for 1 base at V and 5 bases at J, while the number of junction bases matched to no gene is 5. Libraries were made using the immunoSEQ multiplex PCR assay. For the multiplex PCR, a mixture combining 60 forward primers for TCR Vbeta segments and 13 reverse primers for TCR Jbeta segments was used. Amplification of the CDR3 region of rearranged TCR beta genes was performed with a multiplex PCR assay on genomic DNA. Amplified TCR beta libraries were sequenced as 87-base-pair reads on the Illumina HiSeq System. Per the original workflow: A later analysis tallied 70 million to 100 million unique TCR beta chains across the 600 to 700 repertoires, and about 10 million of those chains were shared by two or more donors. Raw reads were error-corrected and collapsed into unique sequences by a nearest-neighbor algorithm in which closely related sequences were merged to remove PCR and sequencing errors. V, D and J gene segments were assigned by aligning CDR3 sequences to IMGT reference sequences. For a sequence to be retained, a match of at least six nucleotides to both a V gene segment and a J gene segment was required. Rearrangements were classified as productive when the CDR3 lacked stop codons and remained in frame with V and J, and all other rearrangements were classified as non-productive. CDR3 was defined according to IMGT convention as the region running from the second conserved V-encoded cysteine to the conserved J-encoded phenylalanine. The earlier analysis of fewer than 750 of the donors excluded sequences that lacked an unambiguous match to a single V gene segment. An earlier analysis of several hundred of the donors called V segments functional above 56.7% productive rearrangements and segregating when the between-donor standard deviation exceeded 5%. To diagnose cytomegalovirus status from the catalog of TCR beta chain sequences, a statistical classification framework was built. V and J gene assignment, in a later analysis, came from comparing TCR nucleotide sequences with IMGT/GENE-DB human TR gene sequences. A later analysis assigned CDR3 sequences and most-parsimonious VDJ recombination scenarios with the TCRdist pipeline. In a later analysis, each TCR beta chain was defined by its CDR3 amino acid sequence together with its V-gene family, and reads lacking a unique V-gene family were excluded. As a way to deal with suspected cross-contamination and a sequencing artifact, a later analysis dropped hundreds of nucleotide sequences that were highly shared and had low generation probability. A later analysis calculated a clonal expansion index for each public chain from normalized within-repertoire ranks of inferred template counts. In a later analysis, generation probabilities were computed with a VDJ recombination model fitted to out-of-frame rearrangements, and the resulting probabilities were checked against IGoR. Hypergeometric tests were used in a later analysis to score TCR-TCR, TCR-HLA and TCR-CMV co-occurrence, with a repertoire-size bias correction applied to the TCR pairs. False discovery rates were estimated in a later analysis by permuting HLA or CMV assignments 20 times. In a later analysis, co-occurring TCRs were grouped with DBSCAN, and TCRdist sequence similarity was added when clustering was performed within HLA-allele-positive subsets. Repertoires with fewer than 30,000 or more than 120,000 public chains, plus five repertoires with anomalous nucleotide sharing, were excluded from co-occurrence clustering. TCRdb stores this immuneACCESS table with in-frame sequences only. Part of the clones is absent; in the studies checked, under half of the shortfall reflects unresolved V genes, and no reason is known for the rest. The V and J calls and clone size come from that table; D and trimming were worked out from the DNA. Recorded for this sample are around 150,000 clones; over 75% of them occurred a single time. The top ten clonotypes cover less than 2% of the sample.

This receptor was identified in a young woman in good health and CMV-seronegative. The sequencing input was PBMCs. Rearrangement joined TRBV2 to TRBJ2-3; TRBD2 fits 11 bases in the junction. The nucleotide sequence is given as TGTGCCAGCAGTGAAGTTAGCGGGGGGGATTTAGATACGCAGTATTTT. This translates into CASSEVSGGDLDTQYF.